One sample yielded the 16 T cell receptor beta chains listed below, sequenced in a study of cytomegalovirus exposure and HLA in healthy donors. The primer mix had 60 Vbeta and 13 Jbeta primers. Clones were sequenced by immunoSEQ multiplex PCR, and TCRdb holds only the in-frame ones, with some missing. In the table there are roughly 56,000 clones, around 87% of which are singletons. Sequenced input: PBMCs. Receptors originate from a man aged 18 to 30 in good health and CMV-seronegative.

CDR3 sequence (DNA): TGTGCCAGCAGCTTTTCTTGGGGGGAAACAGATACGCAGTATTTT. As protein: CASSFSWGETDTQYF. The genes are TRBV7-6 and TRBJ2-3, with a weak D call TRBD2 (6 bases). Germline CDR1 and CDR2: SGHVS and FNYEAQ. CDR3 length: 15 amino acids. V gave up 3 bases and J gave up 3 bases, with 13 bases separating them.

The chain couples TRBV7-2 to TRBJ2-3, with D maybe TRBD1 (6 bases). The ends were cut back, 2 bases at V and 6 bases at J, with 12 bases in the middle. Germline CDR1 SGHTA, CDR2 FQGNSA. The CDR3 is 14 amino acids. The CDR3 nucleotides read TGTGCCAGCAGCTTAAGACAGGCACCTGATACGCAGTATTTT. Translated: CASSLRQAPDTQYF.

The genes are TRBV4-1 and TRBJ2-1; 12 bases fit TRBD2. Germline V gene data show CDR1 as MGHRA and CDR2 as YSYEKL. After removal of 6 bases from V and 7 bases from J, the junction contained 13 bases not matched to a gene. This CDR3 comprises 17 residues. CDR3 amino acids: CASRLGGLAGGLNEQFF. CDR3 DNA: TGCGCCAGCAGGCTGGGGGGGCTAGCGGGGGGGCTGAATGAGCAGTTCTTC.

The gene calls are TRBV5-4 and TRBJ2-1; 9 bases match TRBD1. Germline CDR1 and CDR2: SGHNT and YYREEE (reference sequence). This CDR3 spans 17 amino acids. The junction had 13 bases not matched to a gene; V was cut back by 4 bases and J by 5 bases. CDR3 DNA: TGTGCCAGCAGCCCGACCCTCGGACAGGGGAAAAACAATGAGCAGTTCTTC. This translates into CASSPTLGQGKNNEQFF.

This chain connects TRBV21-1 to TRBJ2-2; the table's D call of TRBD1 was not tested on the DNA. TRBV21-1 is a pseudogene. This CDR3 contains 14 residues. The CDR3 here is CASSARQNTGELFF. The CDR3, as DNA: TGTGCCAGCAGCGCCCGACAGAACACCGGGGAGCTGTTTTTT.

Concerning this clone: Lacking the conserved final phenylalanine or tryptophan, this CDR3 likely reflects a read error. Because the CDR3's place on the DNA is in doubt, the DNA is left out and the CDR3 is given as listed by TCRdb. This sequence joins TRBV7-7 and TRBJ2-3; the listed D gene, TRBD1, was not tested against the DNA. CDR1 and CDR2 from the germline V gene are SSHAT and FNYEAQ (reference sequence). The CDR3 spans 9 amino acids, including both terminal residues. The CDR3 here is CASSFPVSC.

The V call is TRBV14, the J call TRBJ1-1; 8 positions agree with TRBD1. Germline CDR1 reads SGHDN; CDR2 reads FVKESK. Losses at the gene ends were 0 bases for V and 11 bases for J; bases not matched to a gene: 8. The CDR3 is 14 residues long. The CDR3, as DNA: TGTGCCAGCAGCCAAGATGGGCAGGGGGCGGAGGCTTTCTTT. This translates into CASSQDGQGAEAFF.

The chain combines TRBV7-9 with TRBJ1-1, with D hard to call. Germline-derived CDR1 and CDR2 are SEHNR and FQNEAQ (reference sequence). This CDR3 has 14 amino acids. The V end lost 5 bases, the J end lost 1 base, and 11 bases lay between the germline ends. CDR3 nucleotides: TGTGCCAGCAGCACTACCGCTGGGAACACTGAAGCTTTCTTT. This codes for CASSTTAGNTEAFF.

The J gene is TRBJ1-1, the V gene TRBV6-5; tentative D call: TRBD1 (6 bases). CDR1 MNHEY and CDR2 SVGAGI come from the germline V gene. The V and J ends lost 5 bases and 13 bases respectively, with 20 bases between them. The CDR3 totals 13 residues. The CDR3 region has the DNA TGTGCCAGCAGTGCCTTACAGGGACTAGAGGGTTTCTTT. Its protein product is CASSALQGLEGFF.

The chain recombines TRBV7-8 with TRBJ2-7, with D perhaps TRBD2 (6 bases). CDR1 SGHVS and CDR2 FQNEAQ come from the germline V gene. V was cut by 1 base and J by 6 bases, with 7 bases left in between. There are 12 residues in the CDR3. CDR3 residues: CASSLGGVEQYF. The CDR3 nucleotides are TGTGCCAGCAGCTTAGGGGGGGTCGAGCAGTACTTC.

The rearrangement uses TRBV28 and TRBJ2-2, with 7 bases matching TRBD1. This CDR3 has 15 residues. Germline CDR1 MDHEN, CDR2 SYDVKM. Germline trimming cut 8 bases from V and 3 bases from J; bases unmatched to any gene: 9. CDR3 DNA sequence: TGTGCCAGCCGCCAACAGGGGTGGGACACCGGGGAGCTGTTTTTT. Its translation is CASRQQGWDTGELFF.

V and J are TRBV6-1 and TRBJ1-2; D is perhaps TRBD1 (5 bases). This CDR3 comprises 14 residues. Germline assignment: CDR1 MNHNS and CDR2 SASEGT. Trimming shortened V by 1 base and J by 4 bases, and 10 bases separated the two germline ends. This CDR3 is CASSEVAGFYGYTF. CDR3 DNA sequence: TGTGCCAGCAGTGAAGTGGCAGGGTTCTATGGCTACACCTTC.

The rearrangement joins TRBV11-2 to TRBJ2-7; D is unresolved. CDR3 length equals 13 residues. Germline CDR1 SGHAT, CDR2 FQNNGV. Trimming took off 1 base at V and 4 bases at J, with 8 bases between the two ends. The CDR3 coding sequence is TGTGCCAGCAGCTTAGGTTCGAGGTACGAGCAGTACTTC. The encoded protein is CASSLGSRYEQYF.

The chain has TRBV11-2 and TRBJ2-6, with 8 bases fitting TRBD2. Germline CDR1 and CDR2: SGHAT and FQNNGV. Unmatched junction bases numbered 2, after V lost 2 bases and J lost 2 bases. The CDR3 runs to 16 residues. CDR3 protein: CASSLYSGAGANVLTF. The CDR3 DNA is TGTGCCAGCAGCTTATATAGCGGGGCTGGGGCCAACGTCCTGACTTTC.

The V call is TRBV6-5, the J call TRBJ2-3, with 7 bases lining up with TRBD1. Trimming took 5 bases from V and 6 from J; bases not matched to a gene: 8. This CDR3 comprises 14 residues. The germline CDR1 and CDR2 sequences are MNHEY and SVGAGI. The CDR3, as DNA: TGTGCCAGCAGTCTAAGACAGGGCGAGGATACGCAGTATTTT. Translation gives CASSLRQGEDTQYF.

The gene calls are TRBV6-1 and TRBJ1-2; D remains ambiguous. Germline V lookup: CDR1 MNHNS, CDR2 SASEGT. The CDR3 spans 15 residues. V lost 9 bases to trimming and J lost 3 bases, with 20 bases between them. The CDR3 reads CASLWAAIPDYGYTF. As DNA, the CDR3 is TGTGCCAGTCTATGGGCCGCCATACCTGACTATGGCTACACCTTC.